These 5 T cell receptor beta chains originate from one sample sequenced in a study of post-analysis software for immune sequencing data. Study observations and caveats: Higher frequency in patients than in controls was seen for five TRBV segments, with TRBV5-6, TRBV5-1 and TRBV20-1 among them.

Unique molecular identifiers were carried by the TCR beta cDNA libraries. MiXCR, run by TCRdb on the PCR reads, gives a single entry per CDR3 protein. The repertoire has approximately 630,000 distinct CDR3 sequences, 55% to 70% of them found once; the top ten carry 10% to 12%. For these receptors, no antigen is known. The sequenced sample consisted of blood. These receptors were collected from a girl between 2 and 10 years old with multiple sclerosis.

The rearrangement uses TRBV20-1 and TRBJ2-7; maybe TRBD2 (5 bases). Germline lookup yields CDR1 DFQATT and CDR2 SNEGSKA (reference sequence). CDR3 length equals 11 residues. Trimming removed 3 bases at V and 7 bases at J, with 10 bases between. DNA of the CDR3: TGCAGTGCTAGGGGGAGTTCTGAGCAGTACTTC. Its translation is CSARGSSEQYF.

The rearrangement joins TRBV12-3 or TRBV12-4 to TRBJ2-2, with TRBD2 identical over 8 bases. This CDR3 comprises 16 residues. V dropped 4 bases and J dropped 4; count of bases not matched to a gene: 8. The CDR3 reads CASSSTTGGPTGELFF. DNA of the CDR3: TGTGCCAGCAGTTCGACGACGGGGGGGCCCACCGGGGAGCTGTTTTTT.

The V and J genes are TRBV27 and TRBJ2-7; no clear D. This CDR3 spans 12 amino acids. Trimming cost V 5 bases and J 5 bases, with 10 bases left between them. Germline V gene sequence: CDR1 MNHEY, CDR2 SMNVEV (reference sequence). CDR3 bases: TGTGCCAGCAGTCCCCCCGACCACGAGCAGTACTTC. Its protein product is CASSPPDHEQYF.

This chain connects TRBV4-3 to TRBJ1-4; D gene ambiguous. Germline CDR1 reads LGHNA; CDR2 reads YSLEER. Trimming shortened V by 0 bases and J by 4 bases, and 15 bases separated the two germline ends. The CDR3 has 17 residues. The CDR3 bases are TGCGCCAGCAGCCAAGACTCCGGGAGCGTAGGTAATGAAAAACTGTTTTTT. Encoded protein: CASSQDSGSVGNEKLFF.

The CDR3 sequence: CASSVGIQETQYF. The CDR3 DNA follows: TGCGCCAGCTCGGTGGGGATCCAAGAGACCCAGTACTTC. This chain joins TRBV5-1 and TRBJ2-5; no reliable D call. Germline CDR1 and CDR2: SGHRS and YFSETQ. The CDR3 contains 13 residues. Trimming pared 7 bases from V and 1 base from J, leaving 11 bases between.